One sample yielded the 2 T cell receptor beta chains listed below, sequenced in a study of T cell responses to AZD1222 COVID-19 vaccine. Measured with immunoSEQ multiplex PCR; TCRdb has only the in-frame clones, and not every one. The sample carries roughly 200,000 clones, around 93% recorded once. Sequencing used peripheral blood, obtained 28 days after the second dose of the MenACWY control vaccine. The receptors derive from an adult who received the MenACWY meningococcal vaccine as a control.

This chain joins TRBV30 and TRBJ1-4, with D unclear. V gave up 2 bases and J gave up 0 bases, with 13 bases separating them. CDR1 and CDR2 (germline): GTSNPN, SVGIG (reference sequence). This CDR3 is 16 amino acids long. The CDR3 coding sequence is TGTGCCTGGAGTAGTAAGAAAGTTGCAACTAATGAAAAACTGTTTTTT. Amino acid sequence: CAWSSKKVATNEKLFF.

This chain links TRBV4-1 with TRBJ1-1, with 10 positions matching TRBD1. V trimming: 0 bases; J trimming: 10 bases; junction bases outside the gene matches: 5. This CDR3 is 14 amino acids long. Germline values: CDR1 MGHRA, CDR2 YSYEKL. The CDR3 reads CASSQDRDRGRAFF. The CDR3 bases are TGCGCCAGCAGCCAAGACCGGGACAGGGGTAGAGCTTTCTTT.